The clone carrying this TCR beta chain was observed a handful of times. As yet, its antigen is unknown. The record originates from a study of human T cells and chemical hapten exposure. The trim removed 5 bases at V and 0 bases at J, leaving 7 bases unmatched. CDR3 size: 16 residues. Described time point: patch test 2, 6 weeks after DPC sensitization. Treatment of the sample: therapeutic diphenylcyclopropenone sensitization with weekly scalp DPC. Unfractionated whole blood was the source of the extracted total RNA. TCRdb ran MiXCR on the RACE reads and lists one entry per CDR3 protein. The sample holds a few hundred thousand distinct CDR3 sequences, 6% to 7% seen once. Whole-study results and caveats: Every donor had alopecia, and their immune response may therefore differ from healthy people's. A positive correlation with patch test score was found for PT1 expanded TCR counts.

J is TRBJ2-4 and V is TRBV12-3 or TRBV12-4, with 7 bases fitting TRBD1. This TCR derives from a woman aged 18-29 years with alopecia areata. Some clones in this sample may be carry-over from other donors' samples. Sequencing was performed on whole blood, taken in connection with sensitization to the hapten diphenylcyclopropenone (DPC). CDR3 DNA: TGTGCCAGCAGTGAACGGGGACAGCTAGCCAAAAACATTCAGTACTTC. As protein: CASSERGQLAKNIQYF.